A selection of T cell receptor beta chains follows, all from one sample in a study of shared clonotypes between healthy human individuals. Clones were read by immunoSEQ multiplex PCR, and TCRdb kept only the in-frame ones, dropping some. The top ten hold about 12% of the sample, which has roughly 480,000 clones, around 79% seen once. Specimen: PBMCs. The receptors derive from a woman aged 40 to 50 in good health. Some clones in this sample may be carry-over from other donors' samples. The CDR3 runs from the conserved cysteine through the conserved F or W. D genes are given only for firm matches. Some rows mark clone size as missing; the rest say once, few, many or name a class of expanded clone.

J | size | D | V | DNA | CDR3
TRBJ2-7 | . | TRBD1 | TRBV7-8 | TGTGCCAGCAGCATTTCGACAGGGGGCTACGAGCAGTACTTC | CASSISTGGYEQYF
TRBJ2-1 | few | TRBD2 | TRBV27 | TGTGCCAGCAACCGCGGGAGGACTTACAATGAGCAGTTCTTC | CASNRGRTYNEQFF
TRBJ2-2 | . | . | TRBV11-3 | TGTGCCAGCAGCTTGAGGGCCGGGGAGCTGTTTTTT | CASSLRAGELFF
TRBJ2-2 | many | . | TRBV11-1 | TGTGCCAGCACGTGGGGCCTAGGGAACACCGGGGAGCTGTTTTTT | CASTWGLGNTGELFF
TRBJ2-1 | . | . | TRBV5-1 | TGCGCCAGCAGTTGGCGGACTTACAATGAGCAGTTCTTC | CASSWRTYNEQFF
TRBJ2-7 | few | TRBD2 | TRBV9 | TGTGCCAGCAGCGCCAGGGGCGGGAGGGCCGACGAGCAGTACTTC | CASSARGGRADEQYF
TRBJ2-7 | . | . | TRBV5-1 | TGCGCCAGCAGCTTGACGGAACACCGGTCCTACGAGCAGTACTTC | CASSLTEHRSYEQYF
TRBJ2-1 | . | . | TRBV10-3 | TGTGCCACCAGACACCCCAGCGCTGGTGAGCAGTTCTTC | CATRHPSAGEQFF
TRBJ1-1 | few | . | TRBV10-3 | TGTGCCATCAGAACTGGACCGGGCACTGAAGCTTTCTTT | CAIRTGPGTEAFF
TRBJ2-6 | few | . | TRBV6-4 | TGTGCCAGCAGTGTTGACTCTGGGGCCAACGTCCTGACTTTC | CASSVDSGANVLTF
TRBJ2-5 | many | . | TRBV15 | TGTGCCACCAGCCCCAATGGTGTTCAAGAGACCCAGTACTTC | CATSPNGVQETQYF
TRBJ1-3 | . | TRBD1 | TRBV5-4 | TGTGCCAGCAGCGTTGACAGGGGCTCTGGAAACACCATATATTTT | CASSVDRGSGNTIYF
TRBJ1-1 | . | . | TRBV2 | TGTGCCAGCAGTGAAGCGCCGACTCGGACGGAGAACACTGAAGCTTTCTTT | CASSEAPTRTENTEAFF
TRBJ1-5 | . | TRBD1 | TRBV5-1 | TGCGCCAGCAGCCCCACAGGGGAAGGTCAGCCCCAGCATTTT | CASSPTGEGQPQHF
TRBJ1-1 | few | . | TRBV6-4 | TGTGCCAGCAGTGTGGGGGCCGAAACTGAAGCTTTCTTT | CASSVGAETEAFF